This TCR beta chain is from a study of CD8 T cells in Susac syndrome. This CDR3 has 15 amino acids. Random hexamers served to reverse transcribe about 0.5 to 1 ug RNA. TCRdb fed the immunoSEQ multiplex PCR reads into MiXCR, producing one record per CDR3 protein. The sample includes a few hundred thousand distinct CDR3 sequences, roughly 85% of them seen just once. This TCR was recovered from a human donor with multiple sclerosis. Sequencing input: CD8+ T cells from PBMCs. The gene calls are TRBV21-1 and TRBJ1-4; TRBD1, the table's D call, was not compared with the DNA. TRBV21-1 is a documented pseudogene. CDR3 bases: TGTGCCAGCAAACACCTGGGGGGGGATAATGAAAAACTGTTTTTT. This codes for CASKHLGGDNEKLFF.